These 29 T cell receptor beta chains originate from one sample sequenced in a study of cytomegalovirus exposure and HLA in healthy donors (dated by TCRdb to about 2017). The library was built by means of the immunoSEQ multiplex PCR assay. The multiplex PCR relied on a mix of 60 forward primers for TCR Vbeta segments and 13 reverse primers for TCR Jbeta segments. Held by TCRdb, this immuneACCESS table contains in-frame sequences only and omits some clones. Under half of the omission traces to an unresolved V gene where checked; the cause of the rest is unknown. In all, the sample holds roughly 200,000 clones, and roughly 80% of those were seen once. The top ten constitute 0.5% of the sample. Source material: PBMCs. Every receptor here comes from a woman aged 50 to 60 in good health and CMV-seronegative.

The V gene is TRBV5-1, the J gene TRBJ2-7, with a tentative D call TRBD2 (6 bases). CDR1 is SGHRS, CDR2 YFSETQ, per germline. The length of the CDR3 is 15 residues. V gave up 0 bases and J gave up 3 bases, with 13 bases separating them. CDR3 region: CASSLAGGLSYEQYF. The CDR3 DNA is TGCGCCAGCAGCTTGGCCGGGGGACTGAGCTACGAGCAGTACTTC.

This clone was found a few times. This chain links TRBV27 with TRBJ1-1, with D unclear. CDR1 and CDR2 (germline): MNHEY, SMNVEV (reference sequence). This CDR3 contains 13 residues. Trimming left V 2 bases short and J 10 bases short, with 14 bases between. The CDR3 region is CASSLESGSVAFF. The DNA for the CDR3 is TGTGCCAGCAGTTTAGAATCTGGGAGCGTAGCTTTCTTT.

The gene calls are TRBV5-1 and TRBJ2-3; D perhaps matches TRBD1 (6 bases). This CDR3 has 15 residues. Trimming pared 4 bases from V and 0 bases from J, leaving 12 bases between. Germline V gene sequence: CDR1 SGHRS, CDR2 YFSETQ. CDR3 sequence reads: CASSPRGTSTDTQYF. The CDR3 DNA reads as TGCGCCAGCAGCCCGAGGGGGACCAGCACAGATACGCAGTATTTT.

The sample holds a few counts of this clone. The chain uses TRBV19 and TRBJ2-5; D is undetermined. The CDR3 has 15 amino acids. Germline lookup yields CDR1 LNHDA and CDR2 SQIVND (reference sequence). The V and J ends lost 1 base and 3 bases respectively, with 12 bases between them. The CDR3 here is CASSIAPDMEETQYF. CDR3 DNA: TGTGCCAGTAGTATAGCCCCCGACATGGAAGAGACCCAGTACTTC.

This CDR3 is CASSWGTGTGLKGETQYF. The CDR3 nucleotides are TGTGCCAGCAGCTGGGGGACCGGGACAGGCCTTAAGGGGGAGACCCAGTACTTC. The chain recombines TRBV7-9 with TRBJ2-5, with 8 bases identical to TRBD1. CDR3 length: 18 amino acids. V lost 4 bases, J lost 5 bases, and 18 bases stayed unmatched. Germline loops: CDR1 SEHNR, CDR2 FQNEAQ (reference sequence).

J is TRBJ2-1 and V is TRBV5-4; TRBD2 aligns across 7 bases. Losses at the gene ends were 1 base for V and 8 bases for J; bases not matched to a gene: 6. CDR3 size: 14 residues. From germline, CDR1 is SGHNT and CDR2 YYREEE (reference sequence). The CDR3 is CASSLQLATDEQFF. The CDR3 bases are TGTGCCAGCAGCTTGCAACTAGCGACCGATGAGCAGTTCTTC.

This clone has only a few counts. V and J are TRBV6-4 and TRBJ2-1; 10 nucleotides match TRBD2. The CDR3 extends over 15 amino acids. Germline V gene lookup returns CDR1 MRHNA and CDR2 SNTAGT. Losses at the gene ends were 6 bases for V and 4 bases for J; bases not matched to a gene: 6. The CDR3 region is CASSEREGPYNEQFF. Written as DNA, the CDR3 is TGTGCCAGCAGCGAGCGGGAGGGCCCTTACAATGAGCAGTTCTTC.

As to this clone: The identical CDR3 is also encoded by other nucleotide sequences in the sample. This chain links TRBV7-3 with TRBJ2-1; the match to TRBD2 covers 12 bases. The CDR3 length is 15 residues. The V gene end was trimmed by 4 bases and the J gene end by 4 bases; junction bases not matched to a gene: 2. Germline V lookup: CDR1 SGHTA, CDR2 FQGTGA. CDR3 sequence: CASSSGLAGYNEQFF. As DNA, the CDR3 is TGTGCCAGCAGCTCCGGACTAGCGGGATACAATGAGCAGTTCTTC.

The rearrangement links TRBV9 to TRBJ2-1; 8 positions match TRBD1. Unmatched junction bases numbered 6, after V lost 2 bases and J lost 5 bases. There are 15 residues in the CDR3. Germline V gives CDR1 SGDLS, CDR2 YYNGEE. CDR3 DNA sequence: TGTGCCAGCAGCGTCGGACAGGGTAGGGACAATGAGCAGTTCTTC. This sequence encodes CASSVGQGRDNEQFF.

The chain uses TRBV29-1 and TRBJ2-7, with D possibly being TRBD1 (6 bases). This CDR3 is built from 13 residues. The V gene's germline CDR1 is SQVTM and CDR2 ANQGSEA. The V and J ends lost 8 bases and 2 bases respectively, with 16 bases between them. CDR3 sequence: CSSRQGPTYEQYF. DNA for the CDR3: TGCAGCTCCCGCCAGGGGCCCACCTACGAGCAGTACTTC.

The rearrangement uses TRBV10-2 and TRBJ2-1, with 7 bases aligning to TRBD2. This CDR3 contains 14 residues. Per germline, CDR1 WSHSY and CDR2 SAAADI. V shed 11 bases, J shed 0 bases, and the junction held 7 bases outside the gene matches. The CDR3 protein is CAAGDQSSYNEQFF. The CDR3 coding sequence is TGCGCCGCGGGGGACCAAAGCTCCTACAATGAGCAGTTCTTC.

This clone was observed a few times. This chain links TRBV25-1 with TRBJ2-5, with D tentatively TRBD1 (5 bases). The CDR3 runs to 13 residues. V was shortened by 7 bases and J by 3 bases, with 12 bases between the two germline ends. Germline CDR1 is MGHDK and CDR2 is SYGVNS. The CDR3 DNA is TGTGCCAGCACGGCGACAGTGGAAGAGACCCAGTACTTC. It encodes CASTATVEETQYF.

As regards this clone: At one end, the junction sequence differs from germline, possibly due to a read error. V is TRBV2 and J is TRBJ2-1; D unclear. Germline-derived CDR1 and CDR2 are SNHLY and FYNNEI. This CDR3 contains 11 residues. This CDR3 is CASSEYSEQFF. The CDR3 DNA follows: TGTGCCAGCAGTGAGTACAGTGAGCAGTTCTTC.

The rearrangement joins TRBV14 to TRBJ2-7; TRBD2 matches 10 bases. Germline CDR1 SGHDN, CDR2 FVKESK. Trimming removed 1 base from V and 3 bases from J; junction bases left unmatched: 6. The CDR3 has 16 residues. The CDR3 region is CASSQVKLAGYYEQYF. CDR3 bases: TGTGCCAGCAGCCAAGTTAAACTAGCGGGATACTACGAGCAGTACTTC.

This chain links TRBV7-8 with TRBJ1-1; tentatively, D is TRBD1 (6 bases). Germline V CDR1 and CDR2: SGHVS, FQNEAQ. This CDR3 is 15 amino acids long. The germline V and J ends were trimmed by 5 bases and 4 bases, with 17 bases remaining between them. This chain's CDR3 is CASSRRGALGTEAFF. The CDR3 DNA sequence: TGTGCCAGCAGCCGTCGGGGGGCGCTAGGCACTGAAGCTTTCTTT.

The gene calls are TRBV2 and TRBJ2-7; tentative D call: TRBD1 (5 bases). V was shortened by 3 bases and J by 2 bases, with 17 bases between the two germline ends. Germline CDR1 is SNHLY and CDR2 is FYNNEI. CDR3 length equals 16 residues. The CDR3 is CASSDRAASSPYEQYF. In nucleotides, the CDR3 is TGTGCCAGCAGTGACAGGGCAGCTTCAAGCCCCTACGAGCAGTACTTC.

The J gene is TRBJ2-1, the V gene TRBV5-1, with D possibly TRBD2 on 7 matching bases. Germline CDR1 is SGHRS and CDR2 is YFSETQ. The CDR3 extends over 15 amino acids. Trimming took 1 base from V and 5 from J, leaving 13 bases between them. CDR3 bases: TGCGCCAGCAGCTTGCGTGGGGGGGCCCACAATGAGCAGTTCTTC. Protein sequence: CASSLRGGAHNEQFF. Based on the CDR3 plus reference TRBV5-1 and TRBJ2-1, the full variable domain is KAGVTQTPRYLIKTRGQQVTLSCSPISGHRSVSWYQQTPGQGLQFLFEYFSETQRNKGNFPGRFSGRQFSNSRSEMNVSTLELGDSALYLCASSLRGGAHNEQFFGPGTRLTVL.

The chain couples TRBV5-4 to TRBJ1-2; TRBD1 might be the D (6 bases). The germline gives CDR1 SGHNT, CDR2 YYREEE (reference sequence). Between the trimmed V and J ends, which lost 4 bases and 0 bases, there was a span of 13 bases. There are 15 residues in the CDR3. This CDR3 is CASSPTGQANYGYTF. The CDR3 bases are TGTGCCAGCAGCCCCACAGGGCAAGCTAACTATGGCTACACCTTC.

The V and J genes are TRBV7-9 and TRBJ2-1, with TRBD2 identical over 9 bases. This CDR3 region has 15 residues. V was clipped by 5 bases and J by 2 bases; unmatched bases: 4. Germline V gene data show CDR1 as SEHNR and CDR2 as FQNEAQ (reference sequence). CDR3 in amino acids: CASSPGGGAYNEQFF. In DNA, the CDR3 is TGTGCCAGCAGCCCAGGCGGGGGGGCCTACAATGAGCAGTTCTTC.

The chain uses TRBV19 and TRBJ1-2; 8 nucleotides line up with TRBD1. The CDR3 has 15 amino acids. The germline V gene encodes CDR1 LNHDA and CDR2 SQIVND (reference sequence). With 9 bases clipped from V and 6 bases from J, the junction kept 15 bases outside the gene matches. CDR3 residues: CARTGTGDKRNGYTF. The CDR3 DNA follows: TGTGCCAGGACCGGGACAGGAGACAAGAGGAATGGCTACACCTTC.

Written as DNA, the CDR3 is TGTGCCAGCAGGCGGGTAGATAATTCACCCCTCCACTTT. Protein: CASRRVDNSPLHF. The gene calls are TRBV27 and TRBJ1-6; D gene unclear. In germline, CDR1 is MNHEY, CDR2 SMNVEV (reference sequence). With 6 bases removed from V and 5 bases from J, the gap between germline ends came to 8 bases. This CDR3 is 13 amino acids long.

This clone has just a few counts. The genes are TRBV21-1 and TRBJ2-3; no DNA check was done on the table's D call, TRBD1. TRBV21-1 is a pseudogene locus. CDR3 size: 14 residues. CDR3 in amino acids: CASSLGTGKVTQYF. CDR3 nucleotides: TGTGCCAGCAGCCTCGGGACAGGGAAGGTTACGCAGTATTTT.

The chain joins TRBV27 to TRBJ2-5, with 7 bases aligning to TRBD2. With V trimmed by 3 bases and J by 11 bases, 3 bases remained unmatched. Per the germline V gene, CDR1 is MNHEY and CDR2 is SMNVEV (reference sequence). The CDR3 is made up of 11 amino acids. The CDR3 DNA reads as TGTGCCAGCAGTTTGGGGGGGGAGCAGTACTTC. Amino acid sequence: CASSLGGEQYF.

The chain couples TRBV27 to TRBJ2-3; 10 nucleotides align to TRBD2. The CDR3 is made up of 16 amino acids. In germline, CDR1 is MNHEY, CDR2 SMNVEV (reference sequence). Germline trimming cut 5 bases from V and 0 bases from J; bases unmatched to any gene: 5. CDR3 in amino acids: CASSVLAGGSTDTQYF. CDR3 DNA sequence: TGTGCCAGCAGTGTTTTAGCGGGGGGCAGCACAGATACGCAGTATTTT.

V is TRBV19 and J is TRBJ2-1; TRBD2 aligns across 9 bases. The CDR3 is made up of 15 amino acids. The germline V gene encodes CDR1 LNHDA and CDR2 SQIVND (reference sequence). The CDR3 DNA reads TGTGTCCGGGCGGGAGGGCAGTTTCGACTCAATGAGCAGTTCTTC. This translates into CVRAGGQFRLNEQFF.

This clone was seen a single time. V and J are TRBV4-1 and TRBJ2-2; 7 nucleotides line up with TRBD2. Trimming at V came to 5 bases and at J to 6 bases, leaving 6 bases not matched to a gene. This CDR3 has 14 amino acids. Germline CDR1 reads MGHRA; CDR2 reads YSYEKL. The CDR3: CASSSTGGAGELFF. The CDR3, as DNA: TGCGCCAGCAGCTCCACTGGGGGGGCCGGGGAGCTGTTTTTT.

Here the CDR3 reads CASSLGPFKSYEQYF. The CDR3 DNA reads TGCGCCAGCAGCTTGGGTCCGTTTAAATCCTACGAGCAGTACTTC. This chain connects TRBV5-1 to TRBJ2-7; unclear D gene. The germline V gene encodes CDR1 SGHRS and CDR2 YFSETQ. V lost 0 bases to trimming and J lost 1 base, with 11 bases between them. This CDR3 comprises 15 residues.

Points on this clone: A read error may produce the germline difference seen at one junction end. This rearrangement joins TRBV15 to TRBJ2-6; weak D call: TRBD1 (5 bases). This CDR3 is 13 amino acids long. The V gene's germline CDR1 is LNHNV and CDR2 YYDKDF (reference sequence). Written as DNA, the CDR3 is TGTGCCACCAGCGGCTCTGGGGCCAACGGCCTGACTTTC. Its protein product is CATSGSGANGLTF.

In nucleotides, the CDR3 is TGTGCCAGCAGGGGGGAACTAGCGGGAGGGCCTAGCGAGCAGTACTTC. Translating gives CASRGELAGGPSEQYF. The chain recombines TRBV28 with TRBJ2-7, with 13 positions matching TRBD2. This CDR3 contains 16 residues. Germline assignment: CDR1 MDHEN and CDR2 SYDVKM. J gave up 6 bases and V 6 bases, and 11 bases lay outside the gene matches.